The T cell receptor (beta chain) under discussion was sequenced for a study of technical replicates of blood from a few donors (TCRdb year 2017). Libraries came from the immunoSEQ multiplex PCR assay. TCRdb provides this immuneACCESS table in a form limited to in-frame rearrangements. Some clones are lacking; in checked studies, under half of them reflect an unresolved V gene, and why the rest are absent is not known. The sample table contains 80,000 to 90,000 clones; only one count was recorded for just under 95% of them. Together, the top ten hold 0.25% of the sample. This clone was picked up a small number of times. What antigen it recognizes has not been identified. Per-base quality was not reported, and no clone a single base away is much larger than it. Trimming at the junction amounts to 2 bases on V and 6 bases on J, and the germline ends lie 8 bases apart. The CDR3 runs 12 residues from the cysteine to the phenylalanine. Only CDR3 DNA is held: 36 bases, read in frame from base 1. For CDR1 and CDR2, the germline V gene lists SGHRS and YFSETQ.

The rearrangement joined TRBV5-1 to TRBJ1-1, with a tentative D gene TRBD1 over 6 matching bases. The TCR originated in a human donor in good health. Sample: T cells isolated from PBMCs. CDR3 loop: CASSFRGAEAFF. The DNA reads TGCGCCAGCAGCTTCAGGGGTGCTGAAGCTTTCTTT.